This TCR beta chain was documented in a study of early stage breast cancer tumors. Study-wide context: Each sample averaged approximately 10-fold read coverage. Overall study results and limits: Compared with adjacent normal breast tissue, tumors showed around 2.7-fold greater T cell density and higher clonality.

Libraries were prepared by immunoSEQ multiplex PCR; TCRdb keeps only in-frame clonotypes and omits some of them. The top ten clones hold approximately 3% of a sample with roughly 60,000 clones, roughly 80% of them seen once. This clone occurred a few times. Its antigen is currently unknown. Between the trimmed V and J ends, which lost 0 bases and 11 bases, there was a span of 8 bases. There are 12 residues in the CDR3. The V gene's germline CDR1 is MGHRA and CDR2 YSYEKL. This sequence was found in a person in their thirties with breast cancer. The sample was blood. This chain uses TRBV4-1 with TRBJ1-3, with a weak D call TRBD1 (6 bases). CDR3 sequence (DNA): TGCGCCAGCAGCCAAGACCGGACAGCCATATATTTT. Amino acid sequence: CASSQDRTAIYF.